Below, 9 T cell receptor beta chains from the same sample are listed, as sequenced in a study of T cells in Graves' hyperthyroidism and ophthalmopathy. TCR beta CDR3 regions were amplified from RNA transcripts. The HTBI set primed first-round TCR CDR3 RT-PCR. TCRdb re-analysed the multiplex PCR reads in MiXCR, keeping a single row per CDR3 protein. The repertoire holds some 760,000 distinct CDR3 sequences, with around 15% as singletons. The sequenced sample was blood. Every receptor here comes from a woman aged 18-29 years with Graves' hyperthyroidism.

The CDR3 nucleotides read TGTGCCACCAGTGATTTGGGTGTCACAGATACGCAGTATTTT. Its translation: CATSDLGVTDTQYF. The chain joins TRBV24-1 to TRBJ2-3; D remains unclear. The V end was cut by 0 bases, the J end by 2 bases, with 5 bases between. The CDR3 loop spans 14 amino acids. Per germline, CDR1 KGHDR and CDR2 SFDVKD.

In this sample, this clonotype turned up many times. J is TRBJ2-5 and V is TRBV20-1, with TRBD2 as a possible D gene (6 bases). Germline CDR1 DFQATT, CDR2 SNEGSKA (reference sequence). V gave up 3 bases and J gave up 1 base, with 6 bases separating them. The CDR3 totals 12 residues. The CDR3 region has the DNA TGCAGTGCTAGGGGGGGCCAAGAGACCCAGTACTTC. Translating gives CSARGGQETQYF.

This clonotype was detected many times. The chain couples TRBV27 to TRBJ1-6; D is uncertain. In germline, CDR1 is MNHEY, CDR2 SMNVEV (reference sequence). V lost 0 bases and J 8 bases, leaving 11 bases between the germline ends. The CDR3 totals 15 residues. As DNA, the CDR3 is TGTGCCAGCAGTTTATCCGGAGGAGAGGATTCACCCCTCCACTTT. As protein: CASSLSGGEDSPLHF.

This clonotype was recorded at least ten times. The chain couples TRBV25-1 to TRBJ1-1; TRBD1 agrees at 7 bases. The CDR3 contains 13 residues. With V trimmed by 2 bases and J by 7 bases, 4 bases remained unmatched. Germline V gene lookup returns CDR1 MGHDK and CDR2 SYGVNS. The DNA for the CDR3 is TGTGCCAGCAGTGAACACAGGGGAGGTGAAGCTTTCTTT. Protein product: CASSEHRGGEAFF.

This clonotype was found a few times. This chain joins TRBV29-1 and TRBJ1-2; D possibly corresponds to TRBD1 (6 bases). CDR1 is SQVTM, CDR2 ANQGSEA, per germline. The CDR3 runs 13 residues. The V gene lost 0 bases and the J gene lost 6 bases, with 11 bases spanning the gap. CDR3 nucleotide sequence: TGCAGCGTTGAAGATCAGGGGAATGATGGCTACACCTTC. Its translation: CSVEDQGNDGYTF.

This clonotype was seen many times. The V gene is TRBV30, the J gene TRBJ2-1, with a possible D match to TRBD2 (5 bases). V was clipped by 5 bases and J by 6 bases, with 17 bases between them. The CDR3 runs 14 residues. The germline V gene encodes CDR1 GTSNPN and CDR2 SVGIG (reference sequence). The CDR3, as DNA: TGTGCCTGGGAGCGGAGACCGGAGAGCAATGAGCAGTTCTTC. Translating gives CAWERRPESNEQFF.

This clonotype was picked up many times. V is TRBV7-9 and J is TRBJ2-1; 10 bases agree with TRBD2. The germline V gene encodes CDR1 SEHNR and CDR2 FQNEAQ (reference sequence). The CDR3 spans 16 residues. Trimming at V came to 3 bases and at J to 5 bases, leaving 7 bases not matched to a gene. The CDR3 here is CASSFLTSGYNNEQFF. The CDR3 nucleotides read TGTGCCAGCAGCTTCTTGACTAGCGGGTATAACAATGAGCAGTTCTTC.

This clonotype was found many times. The chain recombines TRBV6-1 with TRBJ2-2; 7 bases are a match to TRBD1. The germline V gene has CDR1 MNHNS and CDR2 SASEGT. The trim removed 5 bases at V and 2 bases at J, leaving 8 bases unmatched. The CDR3 runs 16 residues. CDR3 bases: TGTGCCAGCAGTTCTCCGGGACAGCTAAACACCGGGGAGCTGTTTTTT. Amino acids: CASSSPGQLNTGELFF.

This clonotype was detected many times. V is TRBV14 and J is TRBJ2-3; perhaps D is TRBD1 or TRBD2 (5 bases each). The CDR3 is 16 amino acids. Trimming removed 4 bases at V and 5 bases at J, with 19 bases between. CDR1 is SGHDN and CDR2 is FVKESK in the germline V gene. CDR3 region: CASSPRSRGSGDTQYF. In nucleotides, the CDR3 is TGTGCCAGCAGCCCACGTAGTCGGGGCTCCGGAGATACGCAGTATTTT. The full variable domain, completed using reference TRBV14 and TRBJ2-3, is EAGVTQFPSHSVIEKGQTVTLRCDPISGHDNLYWYRRVMGKEIKFLLHFVKESKQDESGMPNNRFLAERTGGTYSTLKVQPAELEDSGVYFCASSPRSRGSGDTQYFGPGTRLTVL.